This TCR beta chain was identified during a study of response to subunit inactivated influenza vaccine. Via MiXCR, TCRdb re-called the RT-PCR reads, giving one row per CDR3 protein. The sample shows hundreds of thousands of distinct CDR3 sequences, approximately 9.9% of them seen only once. Whole-study findings and limits: The authors offered the suggestion that each seasonal influenza vaccination recruits few new T cells.

This clonotype was seen many times. Antigen: not known. Germline CDR1 and CDR2: SGHRS and YFSETQ. V was pared by 0 bases and J by 0 bases, with 4 bases between. The CDR3 is made up of 13 amino acids. This chain links TRBV5-1 with TRBJ2-7; D gene ambiguous. The origin of this receptor is a man between 45 and 60 years old who received an inactivated influenza vaccine. The sequenced sample was PBMCs from blood, obtained about 40 days after vaccination. The CDR3 DNA reads as TGCGCCAGCAGCTTGGACAACTCCTACGAGCAGTACTTC. Translated, it gives CASSLDNSYEQYF.